Listed below are T cell receptor beta chains from one sample, sequenced in a study of CD8 T cells in ankylosing spondylitis. TCRdb re-called the 5' RACE reads with MiXCR, one entry per CDR3 protein. The repertoire includes under 400,000 distinct CDR3 sequences, 11% of them detected once, and about a tenth sits in the top ten. The sequenced sample consisted of blood, either unsorted or a sorted T cell fraction (not recorded which). These receptors came from a female donor with ankylosing spondylitis or in good health (not recorded which). Both conserved end residues are part of each CDR3. The D gene is left open where the match is weak. Expanded clones are given a class, and other clones once, few, many or no size at all.

v_gene: TRBV29-1
j_gene: TRBJ2-3
abundance: many
len: 15
d_gene: -
CDR3aa: CSVERGPTSTDTQYF
CDR3nt: TGCAGCGTTGAGAGGGGACCAACTAGCACAGATACGCAGTATTTT

v_gene: TRBV13
j_gene: TRBJ2-7
abundance: many
len: 13
d_gene: -
CDR3aa: CASSTKGRYEQYF
CDR3nt: TGTGCCAGCAGTACGAAGGGGCGTTACGAGCAGTACTTC

v_gene: TRBV2
j_gene: TRBJ1-2
abundance: few
len: 14
d_gene: -
CDR3aa: CASSGTEPNYGYTF
CDR3nt: TGTGCCAGCAGTGGGACAGAACCCAACTATGGCTACACCTTC

v_gene: TRBV5-1
j_gene: TRBJ2-1
abundance: many
len: 15
d_gene: -
CDR3aa: CASSQGFASYNEQFF
CDR3nt: TGCGCCAGCAGCCAGGGGTTCGCCTCCTACAATGAGCAGTTCTTC

v_gene: TRBV12-3/TRBV12-4
j_gene: TRBJ1-5
abundance: many
len: 14
d_gene: -
CDR3aa: CASSTVVSNQPQHF
CDR3nt: TGTGCCAGCAGCACCGTGGTTAGCAATCAGCCCCAGCATTTT

v_gene: TRBV20-1
j_gene: TRBJ2-5
abundance: -
len: 20
d_gene: TRBD2
CDR3aa: CSAPAFSGRAPSLWQETQYF
CDR3nt: TGCAGTGCCCCGGCTTTTAGCGGGAGGGCCCCTTCCCTTTGGCAAGAGACCCAGTACTTC

v_gene: TRBV7-8
j_gene: TRBJ2-2
abundance: many
len: 15
d_gene: -
CDR3aa: CASLLAARGAGELFF
CDR3nt: TGTGCCAGCCTACTCGCGGCTCGGGGCGCCGGGGAGCTGTTTTTT

v_gene: TRBV28
j_gene: TRBJ2-1
abundance: -
len: 18
d_gene: -
CDR3aa: CASSLKGPSARSYNEQFF
CDR3nt: TGTGCCAGCAGTTTAAAGGGTCCTAGCGCCCGTTCCTACAATGAGCAGTTCTTC

v_gene: TRBV5-1
j_gene: TRBJ2-7
abundance: few
len: 15
d_gene: -
CDR3aa: CASSLAQPGEYEQYF
CDR3nt: TGCGCCAGCAGCTTGGCCCAGCCAGGGGAATACGAGCAGTACTTC

v_gene: TRBV29-1
j_gene: TRBJ2-7
abundance: many
len: 16
d_gene: TRBD2
CDR3aa: CSVNRGLAGVSYEQYF
CDR3nt: TGCAGCGTTAACCGGGGACTAGCGGGCGTCTCCTACGAGCAGTACTTC

v_gene: TRBV29-1
j_gene: TRBJ2-7
abundance: many
len: 13
d_gene: TRBD1
CDR3aa: CSVMTGASYEQYF
CDR3nt: TGCAGCGTGATGACAGGGGCATCCTACGAGCAGTACTTC

v_gene: TRBV28
j_gene: TRBJ2-7
abundance: many
len: 14
d_gene: -
CDR3aa: CASSPSAATYEQYF
CDR3nt: TGTGCCAGCAGCCCTTCTGCAGCCACCTACGAGCAGTACTTC

v_gene: TRBV6-6
j_gene: TRBJ2-2
abundance: many
len: 13
d_gene: -
CDR3aa: CASSYPGLRELFF
CDR3nt: TGTGCCAGCAGTTACCCCGGTCTCAGGGAGCTGTTTTTT

v_gene: TRBV18
j_gene: TRBJ2-5
abundance: -
len: 12
d_gene: -
CDR3aa: CASLIQGETQYF
CDR3nt: TGTGCCAGCCTGATCCAGGGGGAGACCCAGTACTTC

v_gene: TRBV3-1
j_gene: TRBJ2-7
abundance: many
len: 14
d_gene: -
CDR3aa: CASSPSIAVYEQYF
CDR3nt: TGTGCCAGCAGCCCTTCAATCGCCGTCTACGAGCAGTACTTC

v_gene: TRBV7-2
j_gene: TRBJ1-1
abundance: few
len: 15
d_gene: -
CDR3aa: CASSPPWRGGTEAFF
CDR3nt: TGTGCCAGCAGCCCGCCCTGGCGGGGGGGAACTGAAGCTTTCTTT

v_gene: TRBV12-3/TRBV12-4
j_gene: TRBJ1-2
abundance: -
len: 14
d_gene: -
CDR3aa: CASSPPRLGSGYTF
CDR3nt: TGTGCCAGCAGCCCCCCCCGGTTGGGGTCCGGCTACACCTTC

v_gene: TRBV20-1
j_gene: TRBJ1-1
abundance: few
len: 14
d_gene: -
CDR3aa: CSARGSGLTTEAFF
CDR3nt: TGCAGTGCTAGAGGATCAGGACTTACCACTGAAGCTTTCTTT

v_gene: TRBV20-1
j_gene: TRBJ2-2
abundance: few
len: 16
d_gene: TRBD1
CDR3aa: CSARETGLEATGELFF
CDR3nt: TGCAGTGCAAGAGAGACAGGGTTGGAGGCCACCGGGGAGCTGTTTTTT

v_gene: TRBV7-2
j_gene: TRBJ1-1
abundance: many
len: 12
d_gene: -
CDR3aa: CASSPSGREAFF
CDR3nt: TGTGCCAGCAGCCCCAGCGGGAGGGAGGCTTTCTTT

v_gene: TRBV5-1
j_gene: TRBJ1-1
abundance: many
len: 16
d_gene: TRBD1
CDR3aa: CASSFLHNRGGTEAFF
CDR3nt: TGCGCCAGCAGCTTCCTACATAACAGGGGTGGAACTGAAGCTTTCTTT